The subject of this entry is one TCR beta chain. Its antigen remains unidentified. CDR1 is SGHNT and CDR2 is YENEEA in the germline V gene. J was trimmed by 6 bases and V by 5 bases; bases with no gene match: 7. This CDR3 region has 14 residues. This sample is drawn from a study of neoadjuvant nivolumab and ipilimumab in lung cancer. Study outcomes and limitations: Blood richness before therapy tracked richness in tumors resected after neoadjuvant therapy. Only a single major-pathologic-response sample was available for clonality analysis.

The data were produced by immunoSEQ multiplex PCR, yet TCRdb's version contains in-frame clones alone and is incomplete. The sample has some 25,000 clones, approximately 78% seen once. The sample in question was tumor tissue, obtained after neoadjuvant nivolumab, alone or with ipilimumab, at or shortly before surgery. The rearrangement joins TRBV11-3 to TRBJ2-3, with 8 positions matching TRBD2. This receptor was identified in an adult with non-small cell lung cancer. CDR3 DNA: TGTGCCAGCAGCCTCCGGGGGGGATCGGATACGCAGTATTTT. Its translation: CASSLRGGSDTQYF.